A selection of T cell receptor beta chains follows, all from one sample in a study of blood T cell repertoires in COVID-19. Method: immunoSEQ multiplex PCR; TCRdb's copy keeps in-frame clones and lacks some. This table has 200,000 to 250,000 clones, just over 85% appearing once. Sequenced material: peripheral blood. Every receptor here comes from a man aged 50 to 59 with acute or convalescent COVID-19. Both conserved end residues are part of each CDR3. D genes are given only for firm matches. Clone size is stated in some rows and not others, as once, few, many or a class when expanded.

d_call: .; j_call: TRBJ2-7; clone_size: .; v_call: TRBV6-1; cdr3_aa: CASSEAPPPSEQYF; cdr3_nt: TGTGCCAGCAGTGAGGCACCACCTCCCTCCGAGCAGTACTTC
d_call: TRBD1; j_call: TRBJ1-1; clone_size: .; v_call: TRBV5-1; cdr3_aa: CASSRGQVLMNTEAFF; cdr3_nt: TGCGCCAGCAGCCGGGGACAGGTCCTCATGAACACTGAAGCTTTCTTT
d_call: .; j_call: TRBJ2-1; clone_size: .; v_call: TRBV18; cdr3_aa: CASSPPFWGGLKNEQFF; cdr3_nt: TGTGCCAGCTCACCACCCTTTTGGGGGGGGCTAAAAAATGAGCAGTTCTTC
d_call: TRBD1; j_call: TRBJ2-5; clone_size: .; v_call: TRBV27; cdr3_aa: CASSSFNLDRGGGETQYF; cdr3_nt: TGTGCCAGCAGTTCATTTAACCTGGACAGGGGGGGAGGCGAGACCCAGTACTTC
d_call: .; j_call: TRBJ2-2; clone_size: .; v_call: TRBV3-1/TRBV3-2; cdr3_aa: CASTLSDPTRHYGPNTGELFF; cdr3_nt: TGTGCCAGCACCCTTTCAGATCCGACTAGACATTACGGCCCGAACACCGGGGAGCTGTTTTTT
d_call: .; j_call: TRBJ1-6; clone_size: .; v_call: TRBV9; cdr3_aa: CASSREDSRGENSPLHF; cdr3_nt: TGTGCCAGCAGTCGTGAGGACAGTAGAGGGGAGAATTCACCCCTCCACTTT
d_call: .; j_call: TRBJ2-3; clone_size: .; v_call: TRBV18; cdr3_aa: CASSPPGRDTQYF; cdr3_nt: TGTGCCAGCTCACCACCGGGGCGGGATACGCAGTATTTT
d_call: .; j_call: TRBJ2-3; clone_size: .; v_call: TRBV9; cdr3_aa: CASSVASTSIASDTQYF; cdr3_nt: TGTGCCAGCAGCGTAGCTTCGACTAGTATCGCATCGGATACGCAGTATTTT
d_call: .; j_call: TRBJ1-4; clone_size: .; v_call: TRBV21-1; cdr3_aa: CASSPKGPATNEKLFF; cdr3_nt: TGTGCCAGCAGTCCGAAGGGGCCCGCAACTAATGAAAAACTGTTTTTT
d_call: TRBD2; j_call: TRBJ2-3; clone_size: .; v_call: TRBV15; cdr3_aa: CATSRSGGGTDTQYF; cdr3_nt: TGTGCCACCAGCAGAAGCGGGGGGGGCACAGATACGCAGTATTTT
d_call: TRBD1; j_call: TRBJ1-2; clone_size: .; v_call: TRBV10-3; cdr3_aa: CAITPFNGQGDGYTF; cdr3_nt: TGTGCCATCACTCCCTTTAATGGACAGGGGGATGGCTACACCTTC
d_call: TRBD1; j_call: TRBJ2-2; clone_size: .; v_call: TRBV5-6; cdr3_aa: CASSPPGQGLTGELFF; cdr3_nt: TGTGCCAGCAGCCCACCGGGACAGGGTTTAACCGGGGAGCTGTTTTTT
d_call: .; j_call: TRBJ2-5; clone_size: .; v_call: TRBV10-1; cdr3_aa: CASSAQGQETQYF; cdr3_nt: TGCGCCAGCAGTGCTCAGGGGCAAGAGACCCAGTACTTC
d_call: TRBD1; j_call: TRBJ1-5; clone_size: .; v_call: TRBV30; cdr3_aa: CAWSVGTVYSNQPQHF; cdr3_nt: TGTGCCTGGAGTGTAGGGACAGTTTATAGCAATCAGCCCCAGCATTTT
d_call: .; j_call: TRBJ1-2; clone_size: once; v_call: TRBV7-9; cdr3_aa: CASSLAQNYGYTF; cdr3_nt: TGTGCCAGCAGCTTAGCCCAAAACTATGGCTACACCTTC
d_call: .; j_call: TRBJ1-1; clone_size: .; v_call: TRBV2; cdr3_aa: CASKQQNTEAFF; cdr3_nt: TGTGCCAGCAAACAGCAGAACACTGAAGCTTTCTTT
d_call: .; j_call: TRBJ1-2; clone_size: .; v_call: TRBV2; cdr3_aa: CASTRSTNGYTF; cdr3_nt: TGTGCCAGCACTAGGTCTACCAATGGCTACACCTTC
d_call: .; j_call: TRBJ2-5; clone_size: .; v_call: TRBV6-5; cdr3_aa: CASSRDRRQETQYF; cdr3_nt: TGTGCCAGCAGCCGAGACAGGAGACAAGAGACCCAGTACTTC
d_call: .; j_call: TRBJ1-5; clone_size: .; v_call: TRBV27; cdr3_aa: CASSLSQGWQPQHF; cdr3_nt: TGTGCCAGCAGTTTATCCCAGGGTTGGCAGCCCCAGCATTTT
d_call: TRBD1; j_call: TRBJ2-4; clone_size: .; v_call: TRBV27; cdr3_aa: CASSRGQGAKNIQYF; cdr3_nt: TGTGCCAGCAGTCGGGGACAGGGAGCCAAAAACATTCAGTACTTC
d_call: .; j_call: TRBJ1-1; clone_size: .; v_call: TRBV18; cdr3_aa: CASSQGRENTEAFF; cdr3_nt: TGTGCCAGCTCACAAGGACGGGAGAACACTGAAGCTTTCTTT
d_call: TRBD2; j_call: TRBJ2-3; clone_size: .; v_call: TRBV2; cdr3_aa: CASPGGPGTDTQYF; cdr3_nt: TGTGCCAGCCCGGGGGGGCCAGGCACAGATACGCAGTATTTT
d_call: TRBD1; j_call: TRBJ2-3; clone_size: .; v_call: TRBV12-5; cdr3_aa: CASGLQTGTDTQYF; cdr3_nt: TGTGCTAGTGGTTTGCAGACAGGGACAGATACGCAGTATTTT
d_call: TRBD1; j_call: TRBJ1-1; clone_size: .; v_call: TRBV19; cdr3_aa: CASSKGQGRENTEAFF; cdr3_nt: TGTGCCAGTAGTAAAGGACAGGGGAGGGAAAACACTGAAGCTTTCTTT
d_call: TRBD1; j_call: TRBJ1-1; clone_size: few; v_call: TRBV4-1; cdr3_aa: CASSQFQGAGDTEAFF; cdr3_nt: TGCGCCAGCAGCCAATTTCAGGGGGCTGGGGACACTGAAGCTTTCTTT
d_call: .; j_call: TRBJ1-2; clone_size: .; v_call: TRBV16; cdr3_aa: CASSPRQANYGYTF; cdr3_nt: TGTGCCAGCAGCCCTAGACAGGCTAACTATGGCTACACCTTC
d_call: TRBD1; j_call: TRBJ2-1; clone_size: once; v_call: TRBV7-9; cdr3_aa: CASSGFRGSSYNEQFF; cdr3_nt: TGTGCCAGCAGCGGATTCAGGGGGTCTTCCTACAATGAGCAGTTCTTC
d_call: .; j_call: TRBJ1-2; clone_size: .; v_call: TRBV5-1; cdr3_aa: CASSLAGNYGYTF; cdr3_nt: TGCGCCAGCAGCTTGGCAGGAAACTATGGCTACACCTTC
d_call: TRBD1; j_call: TRBJ2-2; clone_size: .; v_call: TRBV7-2; cdr3_aa: CASSLPGQGVTGELFF; cdr3_nt: TGTGCCAGCAGCTTGCCGGGACAGGGGGTCACCGGGGAGCTGTTTTTT
d_call: TRBD1; j_call: TRBJ2-7; clone_size: .; v_call: TRBV18; cdr3_aa: CASSQPGQGIYEQYF; cdr3_nt: TGTGCCAGCTCACAACCGGGACAGGGAATCTACGAGCAGTACTTC
d_call: TRBD1; j_call: TRBJ1-1; clone_size: once; v_call: TRBV4-1; cdr3_aa: CASSRGDSNMNTEAFF; cdr3_nt: TGCGCCAGCAGCCGTGGGGACAGCAACATGAACACTGAAGCTTTCTTT
d_call: TRBD1; j_call: TRBJ1-1; clone_size: .; v_call: TRBV18; cdr3_aa: CASSEGQGGTEAFF; cdr3_nt: TGTGCCAGCTCGGAAGGACAGGGCGGCACTGAAGCTTTCTTT
d_call: .; j_call: TRBJ1-1; clone_size: .; v_call: TRBV6-5; cdr3_aa: CASSLRQMNTEAFF; cdr3_nt: TGTGCCAGCAGCCTAAGACAGATGAACACTGAAGCTTTCTTT
d_call: .; j_call: TRBJ1-5; clone_size: few; v_call: TRBV11-2; cdr3_aa: CASSLSTLQPQHF; cdr3_nt: TGTGCCAGCAGCTTATCGACACTCCAGCCCCAGCATTTT
d_call: .; j_call: TRBJ2-7; clone_size: .; v_call: TRBV7-9; cdr3_aa: CASSPTRDFFSYEQYF; cdr3_nt: TGTGCCAGCAGCCCAACACGGGACTTTTTCTCCTACGAGCAGTACTTC
d_call: TRBD1; j_call: TRBJ2-7; clone_size: .; v_call: TRBV6-6; cdr3_aa: CASSPHSGTGEDEQYF; cdr3_nt: TGTGCCAGCAGTCCTCATTCCGGGACAGGGGAGGATGAGCAGTACTTC
d_call: .; j_call: TRBJ2-2; clone_size: .; v_call: TRBV2; cdr3_aa: CASSGGIRSTGELFF; cdr3_nt: TGTGCCAGCAGTGGCGGTATAAGGAGTACCGGGGAGCTGTTTTTT
d_call: .; j_call: TRBJ1-5; clone_size: .; v_call: TRBV7-9; cdr3_aa: CASSQEGTIQPQHF; cdr3_nt: TGTGCCAGCAGCCAGGAAGGTACCATCCAGCCCCAGCATTTT
d_call: .; j_call: TRBJ2-7; clone_size: .; v_call: TRBV11-2; cdr3_aa: CASSLGGTYEQYF; cdr3_nt: TGTGCCAGCAGCTTAGGAGGGACCTACGAGCAGTACTTC
d_call: .; j_call: TRBJ2-5; clone_size: .; v_call: TRBV2; cdr3_aa: CAEQTAGAQYF; cdr3_nt: TGTGCCGAGCAGACGGCGGGCGCCCAGTACTTC
d_call: .; j_call: TRBJ1-4; clone_size: .; v_call: TRBV20-1; cdr3_aa: CSAWGREELFF; cdr3_nt: TGCAGTGCGTGGGGCAGGGAGGAACTGTTTTTT
d_call: .; j_call: TRBJ2-7; clone_size: .; v_call: TRBV21-1; cdr3_aa: CAPEETGAYEQYF; cdr3_nt: TGTGCCCCTGAGGAGACAGGGGCCTACGAGCAGTACTTC